These T cell receptor beta chains were read from a single sample in a study of sequential checkpoint blockade in melanoma. Only in-frame clones appear in the TCRdb table, and some are missing; sequencing was by immunoSEQ multiplex PCR. The sample lists some 14,000 clones; around 69% were seen once. Sequenced material: CD8+ T cells sorted from blood (inferred from file names), taken from a patient given nivolumab and ipilimumab in sequence. These receptor sequences come from a human patient with melanoma. Some clones in this sample may be carry-over from other donors' samples. Each CDR3 is given with its conserved first and last residue. D genes are given only for firm matches. For some rows the clone size is stated as once, few or many, or as a class when expanded; others skip it.

size,V,J,D,DNA,CDR3
once,TRBV9,TRBJ1-2,.,TGTGCCAGCACCCTAGGGTCCCAGGGACAAGGCTACACCTTC,CASTLGSQGQGYTF
.,TRBV7-9,TRBJ2-1,TRBD2,TGTGCCTTCGGTGGACTAGCGGGGGGGAAGCAGTTCTTC,CAFGGLAGGKQFF
.,TRBV5-1,TRBJ2-7,.,TGCGCCAGCAGTAACGACCGGGAGATTGGGGAGCAGTACTTC,CASSNDREIGEQYF
.,TRBV5-1,TRBJ1-1,TRBD1,TGCGCCAGCAGCTTGTGGACAGGGGGCAACACTGAAGCTTTCTTT,CASSLWTGGNTEAFF
.,TRBV2,TRBJ2-7,TRBD1,TGTGCCAGGAGTGAAGGGACAGGGGGCTGGGACGAGCAGTACTTC,CARSEGTGGWDEQYF
.,TRBV28,TRBJ1-1,.,TGTGCCAGCAGCCAATACAGGAACACTGAAGCTTTCTTT,CASSQYRNTEAFF
.,TRBV5-8,TRBJ2-6,.,TGTGCCAGCAGCTTGTACAGGGCGCCCGGGGCCAACGTCCTGACTTTC,CASSLYRAPGANVLTF
once,TRBV18,TRBJ2-5,TRBD2,TGTGCCAGCTCACCAAGGCTAGCGGGGGGTCTTGAGACCCAGTACTTC,CASSPRLAGGLETQYF
.,TRBV7-8,TRBJ1-5,.,TGTGCCACTACGTTGGAGGCGAGCAATCAGCCCCAGCATTTT,CATTLEASNQPQHF
.,TRBV5-1,TRBJ2-1,TRBD2,TGCGCCAGCAGCTTGGCTCTAGCGGCCTACAATGAGCAGTTCTTC,CASSLALAAYNEQFF
.,TRBV19,TRBJ1-1,.,TGTGCCAGTTCGCAGGTTGAAGCTTTCTTT,CASSQVEAFF
.,TRBV28,TRBJ2-1,TRBD1,TGTGCCAGCAGTAGGACAGGGGGAGGAACGGACAATGAGCAGTTCTTC,CASSRTGGGTDNEQFF
once,TRBV7-6,TRBJ1-1,.,TGTGCCAGCAGCCCTAGGCGGGATGGAAACACTGAAGCTTTCTTT,CASSPRRDGNTEAFF
.,TRBV4-3,TRBJ1-1,TRBD1,TGCGCCAGCAGCCAAGATCTAGTGGACAGGGGGCTAACTTTCTTT,CASSQDLVDRGLTFF
.,TRBV7-3,TRBJ2-7,.,TGTGCCAGCAGCGAGAACAGGGAAGGGGGCGAGCAGTACTTC,CASSENREGGEQYF
.,TRBV9,TRBJ2-7,TRBD2,TGTGCCAGCAGCGCTTCCGGGGGGGCAACTTACGAGCAGTACTTC,CASSASGGATYEQYF
few,TRBV9,TRBJ2-1,TRBD1,TGTGCCAGCAGCCGGGGGACAGGGGGAATTAATGAGCAGTTCTTC,CASSRGTGGINEQFF
.,TRBV7-8,TRBJ2-1,.,TGTGCCAGCAGCCCGCCCCTAAACTCCGTAAACTTCTACAATGAGCAGTTCTTC,CASSPPLNSVNFYNEQFF
.,TRBV7-7,TRBJ2-2,.,TGTGCCAGCAGCCCTGTGGGCTCCGGGGATCCCGGGGAGCTGTTTTTT,CASSPVGSGDPGELFF
.,TRBV7-2,TRBJ1-1,.,TGTGCCAGCAGCTATCACAGGACACACATAATAAACACTGAAGCTTTCTTT,CASSYHRTHIINTEAFF
few,TRBV7-2,TRBJ2-2,.,TGTGCCAGCAGCTTACGGGGGGCAGGCACCGGGGAGCTGTTTTTT,CASSLRGAGTGELFF
.,TRBV28,TRBJ2-3,TRBD2,TGTGCCAGCACCACGGGGCCTGGGACTAATACAGATACGCAGTATTTT,CASTTGPGTNTDTQYF
.,TRBV29-1,TRBJ2-2,.,TGCAGCGCAGAGGGAATGGTGGGAACCGGGGAGCTGTTTTTT,CSAEGMVGTGELFF
few,TRBV7-5,TRBJ2-7,.,TGTGCCAGCAGCCCCCGGACAGGCCTAACCTACGAGCAGTACTTC,CASSPRTGLTYEQYF
.,TRBV2,TRBJ1-2,.,TGTGCCAGCAGGCAGATCCCATCCTACTATGGCTACACCTTC,CASRQIPSYYGYTF
.,TRBV19,TRBJ2-5,.,TGTGCCAGTAGTACAAGAGGGATTCAAGAGACCCAGTACTTC,CASSTRGIQETQYF
few,TRBV10-1,TRBJ1-2,.,TGCGCCAGCAGTGAGACGACCGGCTTGTGGGGCTGCACCTTC,CASSETTGLWGCTF
few,TRBV9,TRBJ1-1,.,TGTGCCAGCAGTTTGGAGGCCCTCGCGGACACTGAAGCTTTCTTT,CASSLEALADTEAFF
.,TRBV4-1,TRBJ2-2,TRBD1,TGCGCCAGCAGGCCTAAAACAGGGGACACCGGGGAGCTGTTTTTT,CASRPKTGDTGELFF
.,TRBV28,TRBJ2-7,TRBD1,TGTGCCAGCAGTTCCACCGGGACAGTTGCCTACGAGCAGTACTTC,CASSSTGTVAYEQYF
.,TRBV7-8,TRBJ2-1,TRBD1,TGTGCCAGCAGCTTATCGGGACAGGGGAGGAATGAGCAGTTCTTC,CASSLSGQGRNEQFF
.,TRBV4-3,TRBJ1-1,TRBD1,TGCGCCAGCAGCCAAGGGACAGGGGGCTACACTGAAGCTTTCTTT,CASSQGTGGYTEAFF
.,TRBV28,TRBJ1-2,.,TGTGCCAGCAGTTTTAAGCGGCTAACTTACTATGGCTACACCTTC,CASSFKRLTYYGYTF
medium-sized,TRBV27,TRBJ2-7,TRBD1,TGTGCCAGTAGTTCAATCCGGGACAGGGGGCTCCACGAGCAGTACTTC,CASSSIRDRGLHEQYF
.,TRBV7-6,TRBJ1-2,TRBD1,TGTGCCAGCAGCTCTGGGACAGGGTGGCATGGCTACACCTTC,CASSSGTGWHGYTF
.,TRBV6-1,TRBJ1-2,TRBD1,TGTGCCAGCAGTGAAGCGCCTCGGACAGGGCGCTATGGCTACACCTTC,CASSEAPRTGRYGYTF
.,TRBV6-1,TRBJ1-2,.,TGTGCCAGCAGTGGTCCGAGACGGAGTTTGGCGGACTCTGGCTACACCTTC,CASSGPRRSLADSGYTF
.,TRBV7-2,TRBJ2-7,.,TGTGCCAGCAGCTTAGGGACTATCTACGAGCAGTACTTC,CASSLGTIYEQYF
.,TRBV4-2,TRBJ2-1,TRBD2,TGTGCCAGCAGCCAAGGGGGTAGCGGGAATGAGCAGTTCTTC,CASSQGGSGNEQFF
.,TRBV4-1,TRBJ1-6,.,TGCGCCAGCAGCCCGCGAGGCGGGAATTCACCCCTCCACTTT,CASSPRGGNSPLHF
.,TRBV4-2,TRBJ1-4,.,TGTGCCAGCAGCCAAGGGGTGGGAGGAAAACTGTTTTTT,CASSQGVGGKLFF
medium-sized,TRBV19,TRBJ1-2,.,TGTGCCAGTAGTATAGGTCGGAGCTATGGCTACACCTTC,CASSIGRSYGYTF
.,TRBV4-1,TRBJ2-1,.,TGCGCCAGCAGCCTTTATGACAGAAGCTCCTACAATGAGCAGTTCTTC,CASSLYDRSSYNEQFF
.,TRBV28,TRBJ1-2,.,TGTGCCAGCAGGCCAGGGACTAACTATGGCTACACCTTC,CASRPGTNYGYTF
.,TRBV9,TRBJ2-7,.,TGTGCCAGCAGCGTAGGGGGGGAGTACTCCTACGAGCAGTACTTC,CASSVGGEYSYEQYF
.,TRBV7-6,TRBJ2-3,TRBD2,TGTGCCAGCAGCTTGGCGGGGGGGGCAGATACGCAGTATTTT,CASSLAGGADTQYF
.,TRBV5-1,TRBJ2-2,.,TGCGCCAGCAGCTTGGGCCTTGGGGCCAGGGAGCTGTTTTTT,CASSLGLGARELFF
.,TRBV5-5,TRBJ2-3,.,TGTGCCAGCAGCTTCTCTGACGGGAGCGCAGATACGCAGTATTTT,CASSFSDGSADTQYF